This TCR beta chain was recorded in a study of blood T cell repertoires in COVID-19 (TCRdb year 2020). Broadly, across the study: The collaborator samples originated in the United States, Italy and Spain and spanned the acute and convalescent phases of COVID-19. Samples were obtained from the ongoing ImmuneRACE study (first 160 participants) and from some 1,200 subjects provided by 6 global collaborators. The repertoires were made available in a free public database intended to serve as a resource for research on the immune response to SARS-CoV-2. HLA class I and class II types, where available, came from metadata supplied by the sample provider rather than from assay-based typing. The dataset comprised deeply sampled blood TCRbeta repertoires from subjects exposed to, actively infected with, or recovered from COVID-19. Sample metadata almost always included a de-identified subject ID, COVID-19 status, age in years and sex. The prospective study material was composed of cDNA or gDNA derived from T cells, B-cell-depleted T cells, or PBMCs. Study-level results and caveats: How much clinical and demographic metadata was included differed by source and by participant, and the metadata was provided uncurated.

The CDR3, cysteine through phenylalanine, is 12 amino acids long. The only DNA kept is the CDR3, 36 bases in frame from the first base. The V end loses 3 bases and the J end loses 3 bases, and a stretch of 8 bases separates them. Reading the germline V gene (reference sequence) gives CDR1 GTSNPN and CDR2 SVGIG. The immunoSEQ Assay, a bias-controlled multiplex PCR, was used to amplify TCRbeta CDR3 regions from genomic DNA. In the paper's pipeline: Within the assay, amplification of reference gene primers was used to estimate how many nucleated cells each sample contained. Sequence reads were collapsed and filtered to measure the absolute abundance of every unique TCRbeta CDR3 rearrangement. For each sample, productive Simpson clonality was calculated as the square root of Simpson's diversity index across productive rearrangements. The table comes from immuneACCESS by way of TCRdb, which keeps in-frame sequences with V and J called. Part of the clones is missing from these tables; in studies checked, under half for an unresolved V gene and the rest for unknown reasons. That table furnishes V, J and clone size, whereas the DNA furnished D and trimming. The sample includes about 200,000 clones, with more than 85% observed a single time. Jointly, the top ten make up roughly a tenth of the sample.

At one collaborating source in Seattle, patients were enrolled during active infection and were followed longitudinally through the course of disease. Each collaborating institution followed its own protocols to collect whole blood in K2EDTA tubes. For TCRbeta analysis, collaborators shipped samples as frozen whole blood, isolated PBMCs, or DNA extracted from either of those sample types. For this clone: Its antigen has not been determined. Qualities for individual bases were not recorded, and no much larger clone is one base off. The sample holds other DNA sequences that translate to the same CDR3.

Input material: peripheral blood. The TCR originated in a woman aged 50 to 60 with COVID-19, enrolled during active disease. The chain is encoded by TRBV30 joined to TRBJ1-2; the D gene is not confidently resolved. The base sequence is TGTGCCTGGAGGAAAGGAGACTATGGCTACACCTTC. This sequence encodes CAWRKGDYGYTF.